This is a list of T cell receptor beta chains from one sample in a study of T cell responses to AZD1222 COVID-19 vaccine. Assay: immunoSEQ multiplex PCR; the TCRdb copy retains only in-frame clones and omits some. The sample lists about 100,000 clones; 90% were seen once. The starting material was peripheral blood, obtained on day 0 of AZD1222 vaccination. The receptors come from an adult in good health. The CDR3 runs from the conserved cysteine through the conserved F or W. The D gene is left open where the match is weak.

CDR3	D	V	J
CASSNHNTEAFF	NA	TRBV28	TRBJ1-1
CSVNDRTNTEAFF	NA	TRBV29-1	TRBJ1-1
CASRATGGRYGYTF	TRBD1	TRBV27	TRBJ1-2
CASSLTPNTGELFF	NA	TRBV6-5	TRBJ2-2
CASTRGRGRRVDGNTIYF	NA	TRBV3-1/TRBV3-2	TRBJ1-3
CASSLAASSGANVLTF	NA	TRBV7-6	TRBJ2-6
CASSPRLDRATGELFF	TRBD1	TRBV18	TRBJ2-2
CASEGPYNEQFF	NA	TRBV3-1/TRBV3-2	TRBJ2-1
CASSQGVRADQPQHF	NA	TRBV14	TRBJ1-5
CASSAGSVVTEAFF	NA	TRBV7-9	TRBJ1-1
CASSWRGSGELFF	TRBD2	TRBV27	TRBJ2-2
CARTGTDDYNEQFF	NA	TRBV2	TRBJ2-1
CASSLDRASGNTIYF	NA	TRBV5-5	TRBJ1-3
CASSQELGPNYGYTF	NA	TRBV3-1/TRBV3-2	TRBJ1-2
CASSPTSGGTDTQYF	TRBD2	TRBV7-7	TRBJ2-3
CASRGGDNTEAFF	NA	TRBV7-9	TRBJ1-1
CAPQGQGNEKLFF	TRBD1	TRBV24-1	TRBJ1-4
CASSSEGTGTFTNTEAFF	TRBD1	TRBV5-1	TRBJ1-1
CASSFGLGEKLFF	NA	TRBV12-3/TRBV12-4	TRBJ1-4
CASSQYRERDTEAFF	NA	TRBV18	TRBJ1-1
CATVRDRIISGNTIYF	TRBD1	TRBV28	TRBJ1-3
CASSLRSDRGNEQYF	TRBD1	TRBV6-5	TRBJ2-7
CSASGASSSYNEQFF	NA	TRBV20-1	TRBJ2-1
CASSVGPNTDTQYF	NA	TRBV9	TRBJ2-3
CASNIGLSNEQFF	NA	TRBV2	TRBJ2-1
CASRDRDRVSYEQYF	TRBD1	TRBV2	TRBJ2-7
CASSRWTESTEAFF	NA	TRBV5-1	TRBJ1-1
CASSLIISSGLGTQYF	TRBD2	TRBV7-8	TRBJ2-3
CASSPRQNTEAFF	NA	TRBV18	TRBJ1-1
CASSQDISGTAMVAFF	NA	TRBV4-2	TRBJ1-1
CATTFGGLTDTQYF	NA	TRBV2	TRBJ2-3
CASSLGEINEKLFF	NA	TRBV7-9	TRBJ1-4
CASRLSQGLDNEQFF	TRBD1	TRBV28	TRBJ2-1
CSASRGFSASDF	NA	TRBV20-1	TRBJ2-5
CASSIEFRGTDGYTF	NA	TRBV19	TRBJ1-2